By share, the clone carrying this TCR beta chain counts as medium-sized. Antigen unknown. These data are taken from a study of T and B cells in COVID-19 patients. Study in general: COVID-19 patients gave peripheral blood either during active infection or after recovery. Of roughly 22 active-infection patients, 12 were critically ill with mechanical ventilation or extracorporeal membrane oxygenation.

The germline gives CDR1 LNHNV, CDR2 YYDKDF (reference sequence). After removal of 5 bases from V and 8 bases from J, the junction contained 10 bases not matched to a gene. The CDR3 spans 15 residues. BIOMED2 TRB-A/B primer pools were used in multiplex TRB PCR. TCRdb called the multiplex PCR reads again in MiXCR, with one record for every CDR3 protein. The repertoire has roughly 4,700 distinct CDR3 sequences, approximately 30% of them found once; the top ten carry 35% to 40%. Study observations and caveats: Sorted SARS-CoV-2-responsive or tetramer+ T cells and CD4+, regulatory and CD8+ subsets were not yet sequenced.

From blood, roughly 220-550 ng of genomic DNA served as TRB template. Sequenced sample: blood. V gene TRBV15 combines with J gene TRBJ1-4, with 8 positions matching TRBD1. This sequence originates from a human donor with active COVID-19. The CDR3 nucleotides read TGTGCCACCAGCGGACCACAGGGGGTTGGGGAAAAACTGTTTTTT. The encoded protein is CATSGPQGVGEKLFF. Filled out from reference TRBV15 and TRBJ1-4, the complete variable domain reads DAMVIQNPRYQVTQFGKPVTLSCSQTLNHNVMYWYQQKSSQAPKLLFHYYDKDFNNEADTPDNFQSRRPNTSFCFLDIRSPGLGDTAMYLCATSGPQGVGEKLFFGSGTQLSVL.